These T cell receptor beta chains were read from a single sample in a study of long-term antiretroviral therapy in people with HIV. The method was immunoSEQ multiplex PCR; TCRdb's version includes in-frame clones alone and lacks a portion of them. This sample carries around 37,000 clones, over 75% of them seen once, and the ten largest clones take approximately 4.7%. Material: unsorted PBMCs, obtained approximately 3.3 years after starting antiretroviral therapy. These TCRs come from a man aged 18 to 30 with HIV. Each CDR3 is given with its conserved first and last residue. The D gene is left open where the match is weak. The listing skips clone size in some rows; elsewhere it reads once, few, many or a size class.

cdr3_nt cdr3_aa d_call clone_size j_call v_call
TGTGCCAGCAGCCGGACTAGCGGATACACAGATACGCAGTATTTT CASSRTSGYTDTQYF TRBD2 - TRBJ2-3 TRBV7-3
TGTGCCAGCACTGGCGGGGGAGATGAGCAGTACTTC CASTGGGDEQYF TRBD2 - TRBJ2-7 TRBV7-8
TGTGCCAGCACGGGACCATATAGCAATCAGCCCCAGCATTTT CASTGPYSNQPQHF - - TRBJ1-5 TRBV2
TGCGCCAGCAGCACCACGGACCCAGGGGGCGAGCAGTACTTC CASSTTDPGGEQYF TRBD1 - TRBJ2-7 TRBV4-1
TGTGCCAGCAGTTATCAGACTTACAATGAGCAGTTCTTC CASSYQTYNEQFF - - TRBJ2-1 TRBV27
TGTGCCACCAGCCCCCCGAGAACCGAGAGAAACATTCAGTACTTC CATSPPRTERNIQYF - - TRBJ2-4 TRBV15
TGCGCCAGCAGCTTTCGGGGACAGTCCTCCTACGAGCAGTACTTC CASSFRGQSSYEQYF TRBD1 - TRBJ2-7 TRBV5-1
TGTGCCAGCAGCACGTTACAGGGGAATTCCTACGAGCAGTACTTC CASSTLQGNSYEQYF TRBD1 few TRBJ2-7 TRBV7-6
TGTGCCAGCAGTCCGCCCCGAAGGGCTAGCGGGAGCGGTTACGAGCAGTACTTC CASSPPRRASGSGYEQYF TRBD2 - TRBJ2-7 TRBV28
TGTGCCAGCAGCCAAGATCTTTTTATGAACATTCAGTACTTC CASSQDLFMNIQYF - few TRBJ2-4 TRBV14
TGTGCCAGCATCTTCCAGGGGGGCGAGCAGTACTTC CASIFQGGEQYF - - TRBJ2-7 TRBV6-1
TGCGCCAGCAGCTTGGTCAGGGGGGGGGACCTTCGAAATTCACCCCTCCACTTT CASSLVRGGDLRNSPLHF TRBD1 - TRBJ1-6 TRBV5-1
TGCAGCGTTGTAGGACAGGGGGCTACCTACGAGCAGTACTTC CSVVGQGATYEQYF TRBD1 - TRBJ2-7 TRBV29-1
TGTGCCAGCTCACCACAGGGACAGGGGGCAAAAGATACGCAGTATTTT CASSPQGQGAKDTQYF TRBD1 - TRBJ2-3 TRBV18
TGTGCCAGCAGCTCCGGACCTACAGGAAACACCATATATTTT CASSSGPTGNTIYF - - TRBJ1-3 TRBV11-3
TGTGCCAGCTCACCAGGGGGCAAAAGGAACTATGGCTACACCTTC CASSPGGKRNYGYTF - - TRBJ1-2 TRBV18
TGCGCCAGCAGCAAAAAAATCTTCCCATTGATCCGGGTAGACTATGGCTACACCTTC CASSKKIFPLIRVDYGYTF - - TRBJ1-2 TRBV23-1
TGTGCCAGCAGCTTAGCCGGGGGTACCACAGATACGCAGTATTTT CASSLAGGTTDTQYF - - TRBJ2-3 TRBV7-8
TGTGCCAGCAGTCCCAAAACGGGTTACGGGGAGCTGTTTTTT CASSPKTGYGELFF - - TRBJ2-2 TRBV9
TGTGCCAGCAGCTTGGGACAGGGGGGGATCTATGGCTACACCTTC CASSLGQGGIYGYTF TRBD1 - TRBJ1-2 TRBV5-4
TGTGCCACCAGCAGTGACACCATTTTGAACGAGCAGTACTTC CATSSDTILNEQYF - - TRBJ2-7 TRBV15
TGTGCCATCAGTGGGGTCGAAGGGGGCTCGGCTGGCTACACCTTC CAISGVEGGSAGYTF TRBD1 few TRBJ1-2 TRBV10-3
TGTGCCAGCAGCGGGGGACTCGGGGACTACGAGCAGTACTTC CASSGGLGDYEQYF - - TRBJ2-7 TRBV5-6
TGTGCCAGCAGCTCAGGGTCCAATCAGCCCCAGCATTTT CASSSGSNQPQHF - - TRBJ1-5 TRBV7-6
TGTGCCAGCGGGGAACAGGTCGGAGACGAGCAGTACTTC CASGEQVGDEQYF - - TRBJ2-7 TRBV7-3
TGTGCCAGCAGTTTCCGGGGCTTGAGCAATCAGCCCCAGCATTTT CASSFRGLSNQPQHF - - TRBJ1-5 TRBV28
TGTGCCAGCAGCCTCCGGACAGCGGCCTACGAGCAGTACTTC CASSLRTAAYEQYF - - TRBJ2-7 TRBV13
TGTGCCAGCAGCTTGGGGCTAGCGGAATTCAGCTCCTACGAGCAGTACTTC CASSLGLAEFSSYEQYF TRBD2 - TRBJ2-7 TRBV5-6
TGCAGTAAAGACGGGGGGCACGACAATGAGCAGTTCTTC CSKDGGHDNEQFF - - TRBJ2-1 TRBV29-1
TGTGCCAGCAGCTCCGGGACAGGCTCCTACGAGCAGTACTTC CASSSGTGSYEQYF TRBD1 - TRBJ2-7 TRBV5-4
TGTGCCAGCAGCATGACCGGGCCCCAACAAACGACCCTCGAGCAGTACTTC CASSMTGPQQTTLEQYF - - TRBJ2-7 TRBV7-9
TGTGCCAGCAGCCTGGGGACAGGGGACGGCTACACCTTC CASSLGTGDGYTF TRBD1 few TRBJ1-2 TRBV7-6
TGTGCCAGCAGTTTAGGGGTCAGGGGGTTTTATGGCTACACCTTC CASSLGVRGFYGYTF TRBD1 once TRBJ1-2 TRBV27
TGTGCCAGCAGCTCCTTACGCCAATGGACGGACGAAGGCGGCACTGAAGCTTTCTTT CASSSLRQWTDEGGTEAFF - - TRBJ1-1 TRBV7-6
TGTGCCAGCAGTTATCCAGGGGTTAGGGAAGCTTTCTTT CASSYPGVREAFF - - TRBJ1-1 TRBV6-5
TGCGCCAGCAGCCAAGATCCGGGACGGGGGGTCTATGGCTACACCTTC CASSQDPGRGVYGYTF - - TRBJ1-2 TRBV4-1